This T cell receptor (beta chain) comes out of a study of blood T cell repertoires in COVID-19. Across the study: Some COVID-19 samples were acute and others convalescent; all came from the United States, Italy and Spain.

This CDR3 is built from 17 residues. Germline V gives CDR1 SGDLS, CDR2 YYNGEE. V was shortened by 4 bases and J by 8 bases, with 22 bases between the two germline ends. Per the original data handling: Amplification of reference gene primers was used by the study to estimate nucleated cell counts. Sequencing used immunoSEQ multiplex PCR; TCRdb keeps in-frame clones, though not all of them. The V and J calls and clone size come from that table; D and trimming were worked out from the DNA. The data show fewer than 300,000 clones, with 88% seen just once and about 1.2% held by the top ten. Participants spanned ages roughly 18 to 95 years and resided in over 20 US areas.

The TCR sequence derives from a woman in her thirties or forties with acute COVID-19. The sequenced sample consisted of PBMCs or T cells enriched from blood (not recorded which). This chain joins TRBV9 and TRBJ1-6; tentative D call: TRBD1 (5 bases). The CDR3 DNA follows: TGTGCCAGCAGCCCCTCTGCCCTAGGGGATATTTATTCACCCCTCCACTTT. The encoded protein is CASSPSALGDIYSPLHF.